This is a list of T cell receptor beta chains from one sample in a study of blood T cell repertoires in COVID-19. Method: immunoSEQ multiplex PCR; TCRdb's copy keeps in-frame clones and lacks some. The sample has around 190,000 clones; roughly 76% are singletons. What was sequenced was peripheral blood. The receptors come from a woman aged 40 to 49 with COVID-19, enrolled during active disease. Each CDR3 is given with its conserved first and last residue. The order of the fields is V gene, D gene, J gene, clone size, CDR3 protein, CDR3 DNA. A D gene is named only where the DNA matches it firmly. Some rows mark clone size as missing; the rest say once, few, many or name a class of expanded clone.

TRBV29-1	-	TRBJ2-1	-	CSAPGQVDYNEQFF	TGCAGCGCCCCCGGACAAGTAGACTACAATGAGCAGTTCTTC
TRBV6-5	TRBD2	TRBJ2-7	-	CASSYVAGPYEQYF	TGTGCCAGCAGTTACGTAGCGGGGCCCTACGAGCAGTACTTC
TRBV7-9	TRBD1	TRBJ2-4	-	CASSLGRITGGIIQYF	TGTGCCAGCAGCTTAGGCAGGATTACAGGGGGGATCATTCAGTACTTC
TRBV5-1	TRBD2	TRBJ2-7	-	CASSLASSGAYEQYF	TGCGCCAGCAGCTTGGCTAGTAGCGGGGCCTACGAGCAGTACTTC
TRBV23-1	TRBD1	TRBJ1-1	-	CASSHHDGTGPNTEAFF	TGCGCCAGCAGTCACCACGACGGGACAGGACCGAACACTGAAGCTTTCTTT
TRBV28	TRBD1	TRBJ2-7	-	CASSRLQGAVAYEQYF	TGTGCCAGCAGTCGACTACAGGGGGCCGTAGCCTACGAGCAGTACTTC
TRBV19	-	TRBJ1-1	-	CASQVAVLNTEAFF	TGTGCCAGCCAAGTCGCGGTTTTGAACACTGAAGCTTTCTTT
TRBV7-9	TRBD1	TRBJ2-7	-	CASSPQGADYEQYF	TGTGCCAGCAGCCCACAGGGGGCCGACTACGAGCAGTACTTC
TRBV11-2	TRBD2	TRBJ2-7	-	CASTEAGGTEQYF	TGTGCCAGCACCGAAGCGGGAGGGACCGAGCAGTACTTC
TRBV5-6	TRBD1	TRBJ1-4	few	CASSFWTGGEYTNEKLFF	TGTGCCAGCAGCTTTTGGACAGGGGGCGAGTATACTAATGAAAAACTGTTTTTT
TRBV19	TRBD1	TRBJ1-5	-	CASRGQVSNQPQHF	TGTGCCAGTAGGGGACAGGTCAGCAATCAGCCCCAGCATTTT
TRBV21-1	-	TRBJ1-1	-	CASSKWGGIRDTEAFF	TGTGCCAGCAGCAAGTGGGGGGGGATACGAGACACTGAAGCTTTCTTT
TRBV19	TRBD2	TRBJ2-1	-	CASTPGRASGGYKGQFF	TGTGCCAGTACCCCGGGGAGGGCTAGCGGGGGTTACAAGGGGCAGTTCTTC
TRBV18	-	TRBJ2-1	-	CASSPDSGEQFF	TGTGCCAGCTCACCCGACTCCGGCGAGCAGTTCTTC
TRBV5-1	TRBD2	TRBJ2-1	-	CASSFTSGSNNEQFF	TGCGCCAGCAGCTTTACTAGCGGGAGCAACAATGAGCAGTTCTTC
TRBV5-4	TRBD1	TRBJ2-1	-	CASSPPGGQANNEQFF	TGTGCCAGCAGCCCCCCCGGGGGACAGGCCAACAATGAGCAGTTCTTC
TRBV30	-	TRBJ2-2	-	CAWSSLRADTGELFF	TGTGCCTGGAGTAGTTTAAGAGCCGACACCGGGGAGCTGTTTTTT
TRBV10-3	-	TRBJ1-5	once	CAISESGHPSISNQPQHF	TGTGCCATCAGTGAGTCTGGACACCCTTCTATTAGCAATCAGCCCCAGCATTTT
TRBV11-2	TRBD2	TRBJ2-5	-	CASSPYGLAGLETQYF	TGTGCCAGCAGCCCTTACGGACTAGCGGGACTAGAGACCCAGTACTTC
TRBV6-1	-	TRBJ2-1	few	CASSEVSDGYNEQFF	TGTGCCAGCAGTGAAGTGTCCGACGGGTACAATGAGCAGTTCTTC
TRBV4-2	TRBD2	TRBJ2-2	-	CASSQAGASGGAGGELFF	TGTGCCAGCAGCCAAGCCGGGGCTAGCGGGGGGGCTGGCGGGGAGCTGTTTTTT
TRBV6-5	-	TRBJ1-6	few	CASSSPWATNSPLHF	TGTGCCAGCAGTTCCCCGTGGGCCACGAATTCACCCCTCCACTTT
TRBV19	-	TRBJ1-1	-	CASSSIATEAFF	TGTGCCAGTAGTTCCATAGCCACTGAAGCTTTCTTT
TRBV7-3	TRBD2	TRBJ2-1	-	CASSLTSTSGNEQFF	TGTGCCAGCAGCTTAACGAGCACTAGCGGCAATGAGCAGTTCTTC